This T cell receptor (beta chain) was found in a study of identifying expanded T cells in peripheral blood. This CDR3 spans 15 amino acids. Looked up from germline, CDR1 is SGHDT and CDR2 is YYEEEE. The V end lost 1 base, the J end lost 4 bases, and 14 bases lay between the germline ends. Profiling relied on immunoSEQ multiplex PCR, and the TCRdb table lists in-frame clones only, not all of them. The sample comprises roughly 100,000 clones, around 89% of which are singletons, and less than 20% rests with the top ten. J is TRBJ1-1 and V is TRBV5-6; D might be TRBD1 (6 bases). Sequencing was performed on blood. The clonotype originates from a person aged 18 to 69 in good health. The CDR3 here is CASSLLGARVTEAFF. In nucleotides, the CDR3 is TGTGCCAGCAGCTTGTTGGGGGCGCGGGTCACTGAAGCTTTCTTT. The entire variable domain, with the rest obtained from reference TRBV5-6 and TRBJ1-1, is as follows: DAGVTQSPTHLIKTRGQQVTLRCSPKSGHDTVSWYQQALGQGPQFIFQYYEEEERQRGNFPDRFSGHQFPNYSSELNVNALLLGDSALYLCASSLLGARVTEAFFGQGTRLTVV.